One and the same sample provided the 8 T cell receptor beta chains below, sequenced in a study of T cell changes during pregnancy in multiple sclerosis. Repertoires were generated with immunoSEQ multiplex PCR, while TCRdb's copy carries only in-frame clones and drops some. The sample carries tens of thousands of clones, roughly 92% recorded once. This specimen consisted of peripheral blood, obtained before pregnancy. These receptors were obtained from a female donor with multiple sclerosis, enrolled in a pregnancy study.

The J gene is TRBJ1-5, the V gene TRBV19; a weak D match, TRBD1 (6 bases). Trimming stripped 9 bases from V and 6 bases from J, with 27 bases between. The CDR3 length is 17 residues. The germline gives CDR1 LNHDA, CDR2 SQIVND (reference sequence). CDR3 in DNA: TGTGCCAGCCGAGTTGCCCAGTACAGGGTCGTTGGTCAGCCCCAGCATTTT. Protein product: CASRVAQYRVVGQPQHF.

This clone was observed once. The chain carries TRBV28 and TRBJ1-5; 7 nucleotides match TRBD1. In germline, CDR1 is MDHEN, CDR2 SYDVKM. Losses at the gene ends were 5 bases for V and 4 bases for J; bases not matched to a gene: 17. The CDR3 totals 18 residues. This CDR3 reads CASSNPSYRDRENQPQHF. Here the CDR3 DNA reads TGTGCCAGCAGTAATCCCTCTTACCGGGACAGAGAAAATCAGCCCCAGCATTTT.

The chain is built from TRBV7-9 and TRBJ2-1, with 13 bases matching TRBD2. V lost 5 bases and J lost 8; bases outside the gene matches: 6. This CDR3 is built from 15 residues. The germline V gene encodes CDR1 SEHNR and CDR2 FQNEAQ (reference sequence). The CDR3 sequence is CASSPQLAGGYEQFF. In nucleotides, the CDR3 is TGTGCCAGCAGCCCGCAACTAGCGGGAGGGTATGAGCAGTTCTTC.

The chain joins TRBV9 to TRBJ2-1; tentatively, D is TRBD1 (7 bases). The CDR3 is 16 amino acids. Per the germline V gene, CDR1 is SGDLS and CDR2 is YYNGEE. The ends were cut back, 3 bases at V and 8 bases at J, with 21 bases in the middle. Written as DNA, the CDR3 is TGTGCCAGCAGCGAGCGGGCCAGGGGGACTGGGGATGAGCAGTTCTTC. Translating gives CASSERARGTGDEQFF.

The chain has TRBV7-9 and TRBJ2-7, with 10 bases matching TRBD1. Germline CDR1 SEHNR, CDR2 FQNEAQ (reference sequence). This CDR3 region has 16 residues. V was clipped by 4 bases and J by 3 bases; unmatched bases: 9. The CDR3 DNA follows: TGTGCCAGCAGCTCACCCTCCCGGACAGGGGGCTACGAGCAGTACTTC. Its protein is CASSSPSRTGGYEQYF.

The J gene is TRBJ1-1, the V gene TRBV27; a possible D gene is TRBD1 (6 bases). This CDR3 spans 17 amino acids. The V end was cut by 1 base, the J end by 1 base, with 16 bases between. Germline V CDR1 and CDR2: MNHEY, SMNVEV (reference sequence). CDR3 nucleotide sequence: TGTGCCAGCAGTTTATTCCCTCGGGGAGGGGGGAACACTGAAGCTTTCTTT. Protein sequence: CASSLFPRGGGNTEAFF.

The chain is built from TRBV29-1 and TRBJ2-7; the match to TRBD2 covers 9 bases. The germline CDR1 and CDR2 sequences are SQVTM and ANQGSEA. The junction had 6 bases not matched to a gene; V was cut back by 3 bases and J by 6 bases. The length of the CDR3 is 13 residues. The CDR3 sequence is CSVEGGRALEQYF. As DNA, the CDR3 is TGCAGCGTTGAGGGCGGGAGGGCCCTCGAGCAGTACTTC.

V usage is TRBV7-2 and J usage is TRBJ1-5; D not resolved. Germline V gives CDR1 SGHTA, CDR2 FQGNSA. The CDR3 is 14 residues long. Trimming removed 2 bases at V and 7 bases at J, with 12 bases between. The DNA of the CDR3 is TGTGCCAGCAGCTTATTCTCAGGAGGGCAGCCCCAGCATTTT. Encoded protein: CASSLFSGGQPQHF.